This entry is about one TCR beta chain. This specimen belongs to a study of blood T cell repertoires in COVID-19. About the study: T cells, B-cell-depleted T cells, or PBMCs provided the cDNA or gDNA that served as material.

CDR1 and CDR2 from the germline V gene are LGHDT and YNNKEL (reference sequence). This CDR3 has 16 amino acids. Trimming pared 1 base from V and 5 bases from J, leaving 14 bases between. Method: immunoSEQ multiplex PCR; TCRdb's copy keeps in-frame clones and lacks some. The sample has roughly 200,000 clones; around 84% are singletons. This receptor was taken from a woman over 75 with COVID-19, enrolled during active disease. The specimen sequenced was peripheral blood. The V and J genes are TRBV3-1 (or the pseudogene TRBV3-2) and TRBJ2-2; tentatively, D is TRBD1 (5 bases). The DNA of the CDR3 is TGTGCCAGCAGCCAAGCAAAAGGGGCATGGACCGGGGAGCTGTTTTTT. Its translation: CASSQAKGAWTGELFF.